The sequence of this T cell receptor beta chain was determined in a study of Graves' ophthalmopathy and Graves' hyperthyroidism. The V end was cut by 4 bases, the J end by 10 bases, with 13 bases between. This CDR3 is 12 amino acids long. Amplification of the TCR beta CDR3 regions used RNA transcripts (as template). HTBI primers primed a first-round RT-PCR, and a second-round multiplex PCR followed. TCRdb reprocessed the multiplex PCR reads via MiXCR and lists one record per CDR3 protein. Here the sample spans some 380,000 distinct CDR3 sequences, 15% to 17% being singletons. The authors defined stable hyperthyroidism as no ophthalmopathy within 18 months of follow-up. Certain patients were not enrolled. These were patients with other autoimmune diseases, uncontrolled infections, pregnancy or lactation. This clonotype showed up many times.

The receptor was isolated from a woman younger than 30 with stable Graves' hyperthyroidism. What was sequenced was peripheral blood. The chain joins TRBV12-3 or TRBV12-4 to TRBJ1-1; D is undetermined. The CDR3 sequence: CASSSRLGLAFF. Here the CDR3 DNA reads TGTGCCAGCAGTTCCCGCCTCGGCTTAGCTTTCTTT.